Listed below are T cell receptor beta chains from one sample, sequenced in a study of regulatory T cells in long-lasting Graves disease. TCRdb processed the multiplex PCR reads anew with MiXCR; each CDR3 protein has one entry. The profile covers over 400,000 distinct CDR3 sequences, with 12% to 15% appearing a single time and approximately 17% taken by the ten largest. The sample was also linked to a second study, of T cells in Graves' hyperthyroidism and ophthalmopathy.

Source: peripheral blood mononuclear cells (PBMCs), taken at new diagnosis, from a patient treated with antithyroid drugs. The source of these receptors is a woman between 45 and 65 years old with Graves disease. CDR3s include the opening cysteine and the closing phenylalanine or tryptophan. D genes are given only for firm matches. Clone size is not always given. Where it is, it says once, few, many or a class for expanded clones.

clone_size: many
d_call: .
j_call: TRBJ1-5
v_call: TRBV2
cdr3_aa: CASSEANQPQHF
cdr3_nt: TGTGCCAGCAGTGAAGCGAATCAGCCCCAGCATTTT

clone_size: many
d_call: TRBD1
j_call: TRBJ1-5
v_call: TRBV2
cdr3_aa: CASSEDYTGVVGQPQHF
cdr3_nt: TGTGCCAGCAGTGAAGATTATACAGGGGTGGTAGGTCAGCCCCAGCATTTT

clone_size: .
d_call: TRBD2
j_call: TRBJ2-7
v_call: TRBV11-2
cdr3_aa: CASTSGGFLYEQYF
cdr3_nt: TGTGCCAGCACCAGCGGGGGTTTTCTCTACGAGCAGTACTTC

clone_size: many
d_call: TRBD2
j_call: TRBJ2-1
v_call: TRBV11-2
cdr3_aa: CASSSGLAGVYNEQFF
cdr3_nt: TGTGCCAGCAGCTCGGGACTAGCGGGAGTGTACAATGAGCAGTTCTTC

clone_size: few
d_call: .
j_call: TRBJ2-7
v_call: TRBV7-2
cdr3_aa: CASSLTGGNSYEQYF
cdr3_nt: TGTGCCAGCAGCTTAACTGGCGGAAACTCCTACGAGCAGTACTTC

clone_size: many
d_call: TRBD2
j_call: TRBJ2-1
v_call: TRBV24-1
cdr3_aa: CATSDGSGSSYNEQFF
cdr3_nt: TGTGCCACCAGCGACGGTAGCGGGAGCTCCTACAATGAGCAGTTCTTC

clone_size: many
d_call: .
j_call: TRBJ1-5
v_call: TRBV28
cdr3_aa: CASSVRAWYNQPQHF
cdr3_nt: TGTGCCAGCAGTGTCAGAGCGTGGTACAATCAGCCCCAGCATTTT

clone_size: few
d_call: .
j_call: TRBJ1-4
v_call: TRBV18
cdr3_aa: CASSRSRGSNEKLFF
cdr3_nt: TGTGCCAGCTCACGCTCCCGGGGATCGAATGAAAAACTGTTTTTT

clone_size: few
d_call: TRBD2
j_call: TRBJ2-2
v_call: TRBV6-4
cdr3_aa: CASSAREGSGELFF
cdr3_nt: TGTGCCAGCAGTGCACGGGAGGGGTCCGGGGAGCTGTTTTTT

clone_size: .
d_call: .
j_call: TRBJ2-5
v_call: TRBV5-1
cdr3_aa: CASSLQLAEETQYF
cdr3_nt: TGCGCCAGCAGCTTGCAGTTAGCCGAAGAGACCCAGTACTTC

clone_size: many
d_call: TRBD2
j_call: TRBJ2-7
v_call: TRBV20-1
cdr3_aa: CSADTGLAGSYEQYF
cdr3_nt: TGCAGTGCCGATACTGGACTAGCGGGGTCCTACGAGCAGTACTTC